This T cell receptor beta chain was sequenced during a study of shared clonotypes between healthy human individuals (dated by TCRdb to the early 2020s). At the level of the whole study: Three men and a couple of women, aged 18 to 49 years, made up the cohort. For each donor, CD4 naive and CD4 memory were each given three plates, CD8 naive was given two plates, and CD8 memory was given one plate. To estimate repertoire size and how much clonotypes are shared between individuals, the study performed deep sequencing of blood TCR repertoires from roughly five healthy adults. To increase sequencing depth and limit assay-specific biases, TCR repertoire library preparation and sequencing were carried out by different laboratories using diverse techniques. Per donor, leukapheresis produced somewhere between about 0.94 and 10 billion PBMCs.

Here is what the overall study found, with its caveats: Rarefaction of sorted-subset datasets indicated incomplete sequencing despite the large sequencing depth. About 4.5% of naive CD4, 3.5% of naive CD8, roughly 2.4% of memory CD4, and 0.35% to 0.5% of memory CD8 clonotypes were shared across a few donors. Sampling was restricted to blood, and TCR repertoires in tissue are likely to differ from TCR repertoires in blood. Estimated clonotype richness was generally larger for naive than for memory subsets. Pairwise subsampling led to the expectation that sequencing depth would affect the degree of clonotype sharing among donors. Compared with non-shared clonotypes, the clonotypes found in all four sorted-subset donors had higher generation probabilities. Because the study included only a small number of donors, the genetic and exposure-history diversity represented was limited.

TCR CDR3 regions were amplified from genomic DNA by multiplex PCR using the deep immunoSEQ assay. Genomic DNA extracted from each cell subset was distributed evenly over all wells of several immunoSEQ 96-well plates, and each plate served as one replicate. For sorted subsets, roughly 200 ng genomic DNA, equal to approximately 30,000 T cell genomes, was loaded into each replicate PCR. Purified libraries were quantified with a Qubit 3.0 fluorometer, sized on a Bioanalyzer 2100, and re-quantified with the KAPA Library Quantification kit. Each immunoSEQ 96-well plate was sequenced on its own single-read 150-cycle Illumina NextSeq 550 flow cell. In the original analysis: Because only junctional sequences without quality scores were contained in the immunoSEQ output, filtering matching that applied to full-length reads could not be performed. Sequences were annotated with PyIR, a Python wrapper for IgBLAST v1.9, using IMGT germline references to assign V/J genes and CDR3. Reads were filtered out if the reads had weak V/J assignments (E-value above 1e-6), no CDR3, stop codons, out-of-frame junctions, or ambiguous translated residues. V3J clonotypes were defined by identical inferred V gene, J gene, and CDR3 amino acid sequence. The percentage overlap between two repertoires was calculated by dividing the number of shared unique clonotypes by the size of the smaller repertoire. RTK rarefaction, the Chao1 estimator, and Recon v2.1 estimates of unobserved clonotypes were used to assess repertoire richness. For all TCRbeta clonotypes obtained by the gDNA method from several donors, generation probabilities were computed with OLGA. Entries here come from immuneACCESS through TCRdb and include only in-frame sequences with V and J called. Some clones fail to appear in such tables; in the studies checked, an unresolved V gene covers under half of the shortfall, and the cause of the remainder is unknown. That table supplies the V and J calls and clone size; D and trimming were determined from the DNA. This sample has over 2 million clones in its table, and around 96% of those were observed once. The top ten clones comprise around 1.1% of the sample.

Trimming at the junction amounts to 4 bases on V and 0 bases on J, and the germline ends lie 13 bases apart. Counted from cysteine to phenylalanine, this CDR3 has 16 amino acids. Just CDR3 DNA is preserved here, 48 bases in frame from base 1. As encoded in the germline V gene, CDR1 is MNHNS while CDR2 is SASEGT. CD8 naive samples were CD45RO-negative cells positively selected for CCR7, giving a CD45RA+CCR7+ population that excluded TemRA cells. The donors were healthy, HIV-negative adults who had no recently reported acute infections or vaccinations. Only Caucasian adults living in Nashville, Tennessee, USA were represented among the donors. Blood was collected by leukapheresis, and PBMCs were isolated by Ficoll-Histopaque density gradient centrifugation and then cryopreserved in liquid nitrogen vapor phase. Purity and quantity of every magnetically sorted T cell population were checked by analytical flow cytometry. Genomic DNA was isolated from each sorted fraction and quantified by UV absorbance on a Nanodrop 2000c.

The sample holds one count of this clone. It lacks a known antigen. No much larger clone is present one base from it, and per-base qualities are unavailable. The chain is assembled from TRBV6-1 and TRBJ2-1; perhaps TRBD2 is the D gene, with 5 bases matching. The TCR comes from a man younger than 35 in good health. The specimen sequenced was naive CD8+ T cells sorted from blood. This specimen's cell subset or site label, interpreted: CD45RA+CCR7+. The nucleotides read TGTGCCAGCAGTGCCCGGGGAACCAACTCCTACAATGAGCAGTTCTTC. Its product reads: CASSARGTNSYNEQFF.